This T cell receptor (beta chain) was obtained from a study of shared clonotypes between healthy human individuals. About 30,000 T cell genomes, or around 300 ng DNA, went into unsorted PBMC replicate PCRs. This table comes from immunoSEQ multiplex PCR, and its TCRdb copy is limited to in-frame clones, with some not included. Of around 500,000 clones in the sample, over 75% were seen once. Sequenced material: PBMCs. This clonotype was sampled from a middle-aged woman in good health. Some clones in this sample may be carry-over from other donors' samples.

This CDR3 is CASSLSGGYEQYF. For the CDR3, the DNA is TGTGCCAGCAGTTTAAGCGGAGGCTACGAGCAGTACTTC. The rearrangement joins TRBV28 to TRBJ2-5; TRBD2 might be the D (5 bases). The J call is uncertain, as TRBJ2-7 better fits the DNA end. This CDR3 contains 13 residues. Germline CDR1 MDHEN, CDR2 SYDVKM.